This T cell receptor (beta chain) stems from a study of blood T cell repertoires in COVID-19. Study-wide background: Sources were T cells, B-cell-depleted T cells, or PBMCs; the material itself was cDNA or gDNA.

Looked up from germline, CDR1 is SGDLS and CDR2 is YYNGEE. The CDR3 covers 16 residues. Trimming pared 0 bases from V and 2 bases from J, leaving 14 bases between. Per the original data handling: Reference gene primer amplification gave estimated nucleated cell counts. Only in-frame clones appear in the TCRdb table, and some are missing; sequencing was by immunoSEQ multiplex PCR. The D gene and trimming were derived from the DNA, and the V and J assignments and clone size from that table. The data contain about 88,000 clones, roughly 80% of them singletons. The receptor was derived from a human donor in a cohort sampled during active COVID-19. J is TRBJ1-2 and V is TRBV9; D is unresolved. Sequencing was performed on peripheral blood. CDR3 DNA sequence: TGTGCCAGCAGCGTAGATTTGAGCCAAAGCAACTATGGCTACACCTTC. Amino acid sequence: CASSVDLSQSNYGYTF.